These 16 T cell receptor beta chains originate from one sample sequenced in a study of blood T cell repertoires in COVID-19. Clones were sequenced by immunoSEQ multiplex PCR, and TCRdb holds only the in-frame ones, with some missing. The repertoire includes over 120,000 clones, roughly 91% of them detected once, and over 2.5% sits in the top ten. The material sequenced was peripheral blood. The origin of the receptors is a man aged 55 to 69 with active or convalescent COVID-19.

The chain carries TRBV28 and TRBJ2-6; weak D call: TRBD1 (5 bases). The CDR3 covers 14 residues. Germline CDR1 and CDR2: MDHEN and SYDVKM. The ends were cut back, 11 bases at V and 3 bases at J, with 14 bases in the middle. The CDR3 DNA sequence: TGTGCCGCCCTCCAGGGTTTTGGGGCCAACGTCCTGACTTTC. It translates to CAALQGFGANVLTF. Using reference TRBV28 and TRBJ2-6 for the parts outside the CDR3, the full variable domain is DVKVTQSSRYLVKRTGEKVFLECVQDMDHENMFWYRQDPGLGLRLIYFSYDVKMKEKGDIPEGYSVSREKKERFSLILESASTNQTSMYLCAALQGFGANVLTFGAGSRLTVL.

The V call is TRBV4-1, the J call TRBJ2-5; TRBD1 might be the D (6 bases). Trimming removed 4 bases from V and 5 bases from J, with 20 bases in between. Germline CDR1 and CDR2: MGHRA and YSYEKL. This CDR3 has 16 amino acids. The CDR3 loop reads CASSPGVIGDPETQYF. DNA of the CDR3: TGCGCCAGCAGCCCAGGGGTGATAGGAGACCCGGAGACCCAGTACTTC.

The V gene is TRBV5-1, the J gene TRBJ2-2; 10 bases are shared with TRBD2. V dropped 5 bases and J dropped 1; count of bases not matched to a gene: 8. From germline, CDR1 is SGHRS and CDR2 YFSETQ. The CDR3 spans 17 residues. The CDR3 nucleotides read TGCGCCAGCAGTCTTCTACCTAGCGGGGGGAACACCGGGGAGCTGTTTTTT. Translating gives CASSLLPSGGNTGELFF.

The chain joins TRBV28 to TRBJ2-1, with D perhaps matching TRBD1 (5 bases). Germline CDR1 reads MDHEN; CDR2 reads SYDVKM. Trimming took 7 bases from V and 1 from J, leaving 17 bases between them. The length of the CDR3 is 16 residues. The CDR3 is CASTPGRVASYNEQFF. The DNA for the CDR3 is TGTGCCAGCACCCCGGGCAGGGTAGCTTCCTACAATGAGCAGTTCTTC. The whole variable domain, filled in from reference TRBV28 and TRBJ2-1, reads DVKVTQSSRYLVKRTGEKVFLECVQDMDHENMFWYRQDPGLGLRLIYFSYDVKMKEKGDIPEGYSVSREKKERFSLILESASTNQTSMYLCASTPGRVASYNEQFFGPGTRLTVL.

The V gene is TRBV25-1, the J gene TRBJ1-4; tentatively, D is TRBD1 (5 bases). The CDR3 is 14 residues long. V lost 8 bases, J lost 0 bases, and 10 bases lay in between. The germline V gene has CDR1 MGHDK and CDR2 SYGVNS. CDR3 sequence reads: CASADITTNEKLFF. The CDR3 region has the DNA TGTGCCAGCGCGGACATTACAACTAATGAAAAACTGTTTTTT.

The gene calls are TRBV28 and TRBJ1-1; D possibly corresponds to TRBD1 (5 bases). The CDR3 length is 13 residues. The V end lost 6 bases, the J end lost 4 bases, and 12 bases lay between the germline ends. Germline CDR1 reads MDHEN; CDR2 reads SYDVKM. DNA of the CDR3: TGTGCCAGCAGCCGTACCGGGGGCACTGAAGCTTTCTTT. Protein: CASSRTGGTEAFF. The full variable domain, in which reference TRBV28 and TRBJ1-1 provide the parts outside the CDR3, is DVKVTQSSRYLVKRTGEKVFLECVQDMDHENMFWYRQDPGLGLRLIYFSYDVKMKEKGDIPEGYSVSREKKERFSLILESASTNQTSMYLCASSRTGGTEAFFGQGTRLTVV.

V usage is TRBV28 and J usage is TRBJ1-4, with 7 bases lining up with TRBD1. V lost 7 bases, J lost 8 bases, and 7 bases stayed unmatched. The CDR3 extends over 13 amino acids. From germline, CDR1 is MDHEN and CDR2 SYDVKM. The CDR3 DNA reads TGTGCCAGCAAAAGACAGGGCGGCGAAAAACTGTTTTTT. Translated, it gives CASKRQGGEKLFF.

The chain carries TRBV29-1 and TRBJ1-3, with 9 bases aligning to TRBD1. Germline lookup yields CDR1 SQVTM and CDR2 ANQGSEA. The CDR3 loop spans 15 amino acids. After removal of 6 bases from V and 2 bases from J, the junction contained 8 bases not matched to a gene. CDR3 nucleotides: TGCAGCGTCGCGGACAGGGGTGGAACTGGAAACACCATATATTTT. Its protein is CSVADRGGTGNTIYF.

The chain has TRBV2 and TRBJ2-1; D gene ambiguous. This CDR3 has 11 residues. CDR1 is SNHLY, CDR2 FYNNEI, per germline. V lost 7 bases and J 1 base, leaving 2 bases between the germline ends. The DNA of the CDR3 is TGTGCCAGCACGTCCTACAATGAGCAGTTCTTC. Translating gives CASTSYNEQFF.

The chain couples TRBV4-2 to TRBJ2-3; 12 nucleotides line up with TRBD2. CDR1 and CDR2 (germline): LGHNA, YNFKEQ. This CDR3 has 16 residues. V was clipped by 0 bases and J by 4 bases; unmatched bases: 2. This CDR3 reads CASSQDRTSGADTQYF. As DNA, the CDR3 is TGTGCCAGCAGCCAAGATAGGACTAGCGGGGCAGATACGCAGTATTTT.

The genes are TRBV27 and TRBJ2-1; 10 bases map to TRBD1. CDR1 and CDR2 (germline): MNHEY, SMNVEV (reference sequence). Losses at the gene ends were 3 bases for V and 4 bases for J; bases not matched to a gene: 3. The CDR3 is made up of 15 amino acids. Here the CDR3 reads CASSFRDRGYNEQFF. The CDR3 DNA reads TGTGCCAGCAGTTTCCGGGACAGGGGTTACAATGAGCAGTTCTTC.

This chain links TRBV9 with TRBJ2-2, with D perhaps matching TRBD2 (5 bases). The CDR3 runs 15 residues. V lost 0 bases and J lost 7, with 13 bases in between. The germline V gene has CDR1 SGDLS and CDR2 YYNGEE. CDR3 sequence: CASSVGYSAGGELFF. CDR3 nucleotides: TGTGCCAGCAGCGTAGGGTACTCGGCGGGCGGGGAGCTGTTTTTT.

The rearrangement uses TRBV7-3 and TRBJ2-1; a weak D match, TRBD2 (6 bases). CDR1 is SGHTA and CDR2 is FQGTGA in the germline V gene. This CDR3 is 14 amino acids long. Trimming took off 3 bases at V and 0 bases at J, with 6 bases between the two ends. DNA for the CDR3: TGTGCCAGCAGCTTTAGCGGCTCCTACAATGAGCAGTTCTTC. Amino acids: CASSFSGSYNEQFF.

The sample holds a few counts of this clone. The chain combines TRBV5-1 with TRBJ1-1, with TRBD1 identical over 10 bases. The CDR3 contains 15 residues. The junction had 3 bases not matched to a gene; V was cut back by 4 bases and J by 0 bases. Germline CDR1 SGHRS, CDR2 YFSETQ. In DNA form, the CDR3 reads TGCGCCAGCAGCCGTGGACAGGGGGTGAACACTGAAGCTTTCTTT. It is translated as CASSRGQGVNTEAFF.

V is TRBV18 and J is TRBJ1-2; TRBD1 is a possible D gene (5 bases). Per the germline V gene, CDR1 is KGHSH and CDR2 is LQKENI. The V gene lost 2 bases and the J gene lost 3 bases, with 10 bases spanning the gap. The CDR3 covers 14 residues. CDR3 bases: TGTGCCAGCTCACCATCCCCGGGGGACTATGGCTACACCTTC. Translating it yields CASSPSPGDYGYTF.

The rearrangement links TRBV6-6 to TRBJ2-2; 8 nucleotides line up with TRBD1. Per germline, CDR1 MNHNY and CDR2 SVGAGI (reference sequence). This CDR3 has 16 residues. J gave up 8 bases and V 0 bases, and 8 bases lay outside the gene matches. CDR3 in amino acids: CASSYSGTGEQGELFF. CDR3 DNA sequence: TGTGCCAGCAGTTACTCCGGGACAGGCGAACAGGGGGAGCTGTTTTTT.